This record looks at one TCR beta chain sequence and its context. Its antigen is not yet known. One base away there is no much larger clone; base qualities are not given. The entry originates in a study of control samples from healthy donors and cancer patients (dated by TCRdb to 2020 to 2021). The library was built by means of the immunoSEQ multiplex PCR assay. The immuneACCESS repertoire file appears here via TCRdb, limited to in-frame rearrangements. These files lack a portion of the clones; in checked studies, under half of the deficit traces to unresolved V genes, and the cause of the others is not known. A total of 57,000 or so clones appear in this sample, roughly 94% of them only once. The leading ten clones occupy roughly 4% of the sample. V gives up 4 bases and J gives up 4 bases, and the segment between their germline ends measures 5 bases. The cysteine opens and the phenylalanine closes a CDR3 of 12 amino acids. Kept here is only the CDR3 DNA, which spans 36 bases and is read in frame from base 1. The germline V gene (reference sequence) sets CDR1 to LGHDT and CDR2 to YNNKEL.

The sequenced material came from blood. This sequence originates from a man aged 25-45 years in good health. This sequence uses TRBV3-1 (or the pseudogene TRBV3-2) and TRBJ1-3; a weak D assignment points to TRBD1 (5 bases agree). The nucleotides read TGTGCCAGCAGCCCAGGGGGAAACACCATATATTTT. This encodes CASSPGGNTIYF.